These 4 T cell receptor beta chains came from one sample sequenced in a study of early T cells in non-severe SARS-CoV-2 infection. TCRdb called the 5' RACE reads again in MiXCR, with one record for every CDR3 protein. The table records just under 45,000 distinct CDR3 sequences, 11% of them present only once. Material: whole blood. These receptors came from an adult who was a healthcare worker with PCR-confirmed SARS-CoV-2 infection or an uninfected control (not recorded which).

This clonotype was seen a few times. The chain uses TRBV6-5 and TRBJ2-5; no definite D call. The CDR3 runs 11 residues. Germline V lookup: CDR1 MNHEY, CDR2 SVGAGI. Trimming took off 3 bases at V and 10 bases at J, with 9 bases between the two ends. The CDR3 DNA reads as TGTGCCAGCAGTTATCAGGCCCACCAGTACTTC. Encoded protein: CASSYQAHQYF.

This clonotype showed up many times. The chain joins TRBV20-1 to TRBJ2-1, with a weak D call TRBD2 (6 bases). The CDR3 runs 12 residues. CDR1 is DFQATT, CDR2 SNEGSKA, per germline (reference sequence). V dropped 5 bases and J dropped 7 bases, with 12 bases sitting between them. The CDR3 loop reads CSAVTGVNEQFF. The DNA of the CDR3 is TGCAGTGCTGTAACGGGAGTGAATGAGCAGTTCTTC.

CDR3 amino acids: CASSPAGGPEAFF. CDR3 nucleotide sequence: TGTGCCAGCAGCCCCGCAGGGGGCCCTGAAGCTTTCTTT. J is TRBJ1-1 and V is TRBV3-1, with 8 bases lining up with TRBD1. The CDR3 runs 13 residues. Germline CDR1 LGHDT, CDR2 YNNKEL (reference sequence). J was trimmed by 6 bases and V by 4 bases; bases with no gene match: 4.

This clonotype has ten or more counts. This chain connects TRBV13 to TRBJ2-6; tentatively, D is TRBD1 (5 bases). The ends were cut back, 1 base at V and 1 base at J, with 8 bases in the middle. CDR1 is PRHDT and CDR2 is FYEKMQ in the germline V gene (reference sequence). The CDR3 length is 16 residues. The chain's CDR3 is CASSLDSGSGANVLTF. The CDR3 DNA reads TGTGCCAGCAGCTTAGACTCAGGGTCTGGGGCCAACGTCCTGACTTTC. Filled out from reference TRBV13 and TRBJ2-6, the complete variable domain reads AAGVIQSPRHLIKEKRETATLKCYPIPRHDTVYWYQQGPGQDPQFLISFYEKMQSDKGSIPDRFSAQQFSDYHSELNMSSLELGDSALYFCASSLDSGSGANVLTFGAGSRLTVL.